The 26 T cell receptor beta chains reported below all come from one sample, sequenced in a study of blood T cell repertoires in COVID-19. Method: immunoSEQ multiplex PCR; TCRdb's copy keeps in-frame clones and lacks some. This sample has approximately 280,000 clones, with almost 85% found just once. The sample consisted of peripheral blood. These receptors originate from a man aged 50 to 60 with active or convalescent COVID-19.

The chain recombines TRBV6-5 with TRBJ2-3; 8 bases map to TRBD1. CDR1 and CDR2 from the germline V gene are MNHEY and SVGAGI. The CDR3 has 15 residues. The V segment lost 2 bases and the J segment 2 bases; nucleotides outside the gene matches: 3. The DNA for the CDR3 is TGTGCCAGCAGTTACGGACAGGGACCCACAGATACGCAGTATTTT. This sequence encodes CASSYGQGPTDTQYF.

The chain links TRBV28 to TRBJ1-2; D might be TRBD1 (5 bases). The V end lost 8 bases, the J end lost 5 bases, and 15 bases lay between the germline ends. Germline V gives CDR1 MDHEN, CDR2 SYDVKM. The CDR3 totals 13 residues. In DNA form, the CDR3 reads TGTGCCAGCGGCACGACAGCTAGTTATGGCTACACCTTC. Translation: CASGTTASYGYTF.

CDR3 nucleotide sequence: TGTGCCAGCATGGAACAGGGTATCGACTATGGCTACACCTTC. Amino acid sequence: CASMEQGIDYGYTF. The chain recombines TRBV7-9 with TRBJ1-2, with D possibly matching TRBD1 (6 bases). V was trimmed by 7 bases and J by 3 bases, leaving 15 bases between them. Germline CDR1 reads SEHNR; CDR2 reads FQNEAQ (reference sequence). The CDR3 is 14 amino acids.

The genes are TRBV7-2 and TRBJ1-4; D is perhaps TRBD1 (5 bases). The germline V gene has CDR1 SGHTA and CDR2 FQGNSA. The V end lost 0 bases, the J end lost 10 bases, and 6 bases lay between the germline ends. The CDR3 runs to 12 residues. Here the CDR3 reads CASSLAGRKLFF. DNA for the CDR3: TGTGCCAGCAGCTTAGCGGGGCGAAAACTGTTTTTT.

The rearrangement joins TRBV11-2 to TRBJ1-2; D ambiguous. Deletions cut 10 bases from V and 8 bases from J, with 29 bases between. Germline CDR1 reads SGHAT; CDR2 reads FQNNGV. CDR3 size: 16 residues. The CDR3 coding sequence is TGTGCCACCCCCGGCCAGGCCGCCGGTCGCTCGAGAGGCTACACCTTC. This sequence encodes CATPGQAAGRSRGYTF.

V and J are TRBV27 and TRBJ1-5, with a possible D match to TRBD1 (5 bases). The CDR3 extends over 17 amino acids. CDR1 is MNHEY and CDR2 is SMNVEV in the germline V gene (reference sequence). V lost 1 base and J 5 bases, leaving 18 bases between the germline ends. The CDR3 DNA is TGTGCCAGCAGTTTATGGGGGGGGAGGTCGGACCATCAGCCCCAGCATTTT. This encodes CASSLWGGRSDHQPQHF.

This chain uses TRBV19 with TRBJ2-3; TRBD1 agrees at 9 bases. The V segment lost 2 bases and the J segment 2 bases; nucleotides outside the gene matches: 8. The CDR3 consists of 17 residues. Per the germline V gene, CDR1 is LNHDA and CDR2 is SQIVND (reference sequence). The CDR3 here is CASSIWTGEAVTDTQYF. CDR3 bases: TGTGCCAGTAGTATATGGACAGGGGAGGCTGTCACAGATACGCAGTATTTT.

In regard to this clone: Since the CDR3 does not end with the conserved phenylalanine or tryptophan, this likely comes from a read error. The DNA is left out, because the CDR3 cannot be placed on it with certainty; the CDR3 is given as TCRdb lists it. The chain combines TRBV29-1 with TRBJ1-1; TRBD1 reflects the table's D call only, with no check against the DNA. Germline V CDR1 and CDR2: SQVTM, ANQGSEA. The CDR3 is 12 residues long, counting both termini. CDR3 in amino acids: CSREDSRDREVC.

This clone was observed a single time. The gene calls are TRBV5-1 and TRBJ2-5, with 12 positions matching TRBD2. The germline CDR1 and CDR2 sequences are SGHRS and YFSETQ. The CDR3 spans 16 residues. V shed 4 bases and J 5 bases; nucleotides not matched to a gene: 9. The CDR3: CASSLGLAGGKETQYF. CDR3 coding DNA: TGCGCCAGCAGCCTTGGCCTAGCGGGAGGGAAGGAGACCCAGTACTTC.

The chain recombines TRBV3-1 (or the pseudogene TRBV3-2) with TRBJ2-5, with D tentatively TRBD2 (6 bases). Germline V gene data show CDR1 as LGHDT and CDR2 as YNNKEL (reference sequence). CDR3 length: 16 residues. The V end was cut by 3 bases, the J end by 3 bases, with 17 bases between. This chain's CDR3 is CASSQIREAGKETQYF. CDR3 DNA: TGTGCCAGCAGCCAGATCCGCGAGGCGGGAAAAGAGACCCAGTACTTC.

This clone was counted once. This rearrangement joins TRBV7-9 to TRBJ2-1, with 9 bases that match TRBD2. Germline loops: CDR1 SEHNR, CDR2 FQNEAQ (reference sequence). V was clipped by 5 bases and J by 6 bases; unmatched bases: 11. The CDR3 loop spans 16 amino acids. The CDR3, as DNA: TGTGCCAGCAGCCCCCCGGGACTAGCAACCTCCAATGAGCAGTTCTTC. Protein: CASSPPGLATSNEQFF.

For the CDR3, the DNA is TGTGCCAGCAGTGAAAGGCAGGGTAGTAATTCACCCCTCCACTTT. Translated: CASSERQGSNSPLHF. The chain is built from TRBV6-1 and TRBJ1-6; tentatively, D is TRBD1 (5 bases). The CDR3 runs 15 residues. Trimming cost V 2 bases and J 6 bases, with 11 bases left between them. Germline V gene sequence: CDR1 MNHNS, CDR2 SASEGT.

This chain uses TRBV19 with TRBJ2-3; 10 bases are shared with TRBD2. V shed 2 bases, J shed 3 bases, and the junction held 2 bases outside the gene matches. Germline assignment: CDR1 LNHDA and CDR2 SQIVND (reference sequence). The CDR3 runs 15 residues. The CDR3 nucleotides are TGTGCCAGTAGTATAATTAGCGGGAGGACAGATACGCAGTATTTT. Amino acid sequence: CASSIISGRTDTQYF.

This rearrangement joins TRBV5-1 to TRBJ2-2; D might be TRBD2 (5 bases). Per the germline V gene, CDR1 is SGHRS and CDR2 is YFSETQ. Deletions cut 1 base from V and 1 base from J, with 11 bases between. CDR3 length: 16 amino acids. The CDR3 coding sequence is TGCGCCAGCAGCTTGCAGGCGGGCTTGAACACCGGGGAGCTGTTTTTT. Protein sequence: CASSLQAGLNTGELFF.

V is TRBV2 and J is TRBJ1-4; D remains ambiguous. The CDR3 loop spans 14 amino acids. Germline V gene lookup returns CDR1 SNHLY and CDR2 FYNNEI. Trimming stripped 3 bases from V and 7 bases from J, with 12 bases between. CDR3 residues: CASSELTLGEKLFF. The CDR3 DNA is TGTGCCAGCAGTGAGCTGACTTTGGGTGAAAAACTGTTTTTT.

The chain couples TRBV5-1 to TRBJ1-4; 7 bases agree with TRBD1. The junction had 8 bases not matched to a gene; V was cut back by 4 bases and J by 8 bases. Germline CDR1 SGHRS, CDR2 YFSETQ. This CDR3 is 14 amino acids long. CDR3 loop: CASSPTGLREKLFF. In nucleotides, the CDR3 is TGCGCCAGCAGCCCGACAGGGTTGCGGGAAAAACTGTTTTTT.

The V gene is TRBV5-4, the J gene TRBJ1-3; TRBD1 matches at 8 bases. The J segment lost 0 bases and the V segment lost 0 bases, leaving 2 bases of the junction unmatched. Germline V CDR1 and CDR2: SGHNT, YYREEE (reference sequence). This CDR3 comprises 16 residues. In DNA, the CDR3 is TGTGCCAGCAGCTTGGCAGGGGGCTACTCTGGAAACACCATATATTTT. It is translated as CASSLAGGYSGNTIYF.

This chain's CDR3 is CASSSGQGAWGTEAFF. CDR3 bases: TGTGCCAGTAGTTCGGGACAGGGGGCCTGGGGCACTGAAGCTTTCTTT. The chain joins TRBV19 to TRBJ1-1; 12 bases align to TRBD1. The CDR3 covers 16 residues. Germline V gene sequence: CDR1 LNHDA, CDR2 SQIVND (reference sequence). V shed 5 bases, J shed 4 bases, and the junction held 8 bases outside the gene matches. Together with reference TRBV19 and TRBJ1-1, the CDR3 gives the full variable domain: DGGITQSPKYLFRKEGQNVTLSCEQNLNHDAMYWYRQDPGQGLRLIYYSQIVNDFQKGDIAEGYSVSREKKESFPLTVTSAQKNPTAFYLCASSSGQGAWGTEAFFGQGTRLTVV.

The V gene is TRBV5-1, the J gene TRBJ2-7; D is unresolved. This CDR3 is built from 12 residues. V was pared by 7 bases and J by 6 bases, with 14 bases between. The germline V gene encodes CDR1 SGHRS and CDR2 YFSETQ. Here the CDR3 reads CASAKSSSEQYF. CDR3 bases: TGCGCCAGCGCCAAAAGTAGTAGCGAGCAGTACTTC. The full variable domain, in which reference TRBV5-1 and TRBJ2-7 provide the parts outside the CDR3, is KAGVTQTPRYLIKTRGQQVTLSCSPISGHRSVSWYQQTPGQGLQFLFEYFSETQRNKGNFPGRFSGRQFSNSRSEMNVSTLELGDSALYLCASAKSSSEQYFGPGTRLTVT.

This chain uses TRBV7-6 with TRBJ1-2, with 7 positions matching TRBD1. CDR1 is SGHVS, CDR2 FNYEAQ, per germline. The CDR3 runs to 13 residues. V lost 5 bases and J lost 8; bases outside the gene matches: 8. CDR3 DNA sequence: TGTGCCAGCAGCACCCAAGGGACAGAAGGCTACACCTTC. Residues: CASSTQGTEGYTF.

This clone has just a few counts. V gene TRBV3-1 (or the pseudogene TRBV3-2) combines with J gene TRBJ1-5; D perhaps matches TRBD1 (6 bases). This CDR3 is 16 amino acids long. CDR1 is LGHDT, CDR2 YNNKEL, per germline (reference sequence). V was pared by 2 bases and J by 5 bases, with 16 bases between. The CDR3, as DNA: TGTGCCAGCAGCCAAAACCGGAACAGGGACCATCAGCCCCAGCATTTT. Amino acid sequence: CASSQNRNRDHQPQHF.

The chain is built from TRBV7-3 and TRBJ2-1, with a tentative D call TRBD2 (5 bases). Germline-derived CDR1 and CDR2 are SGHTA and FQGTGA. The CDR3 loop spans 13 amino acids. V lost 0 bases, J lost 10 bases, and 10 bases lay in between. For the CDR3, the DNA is TGTGCCAGCAGCTTAACCTGGCGGAGGGAGCAGTTCTTC. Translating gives CASSLTWRREQFF.

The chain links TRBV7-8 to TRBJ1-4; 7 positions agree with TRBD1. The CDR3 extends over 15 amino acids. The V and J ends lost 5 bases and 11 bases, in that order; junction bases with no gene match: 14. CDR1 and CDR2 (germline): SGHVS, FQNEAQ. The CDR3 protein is CASSPGIGGAEKLFF. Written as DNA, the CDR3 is TGTGCCAGCAGCCCCGGAATAGGGGGCGCGGAGAAACTGTTTTTT.

CDR3: CASSPLGGSTHNEQFF. Here the CDR3 DNA reads TGTGCCAGCAGCCCTCTCGGGGGGAGTACCCACAATGAGCAGTTCTTC. This chain uses TRBV7-2 with TRBJ2-1, with TRBD2 matching over 7 bases. J was trimmed by 5 bases and V by 5 bases; bases with no gene match: 12. Germline V CDR1 and CDR2: SGHTA, FQGNSA. This CDR3 comprises 16 residues.

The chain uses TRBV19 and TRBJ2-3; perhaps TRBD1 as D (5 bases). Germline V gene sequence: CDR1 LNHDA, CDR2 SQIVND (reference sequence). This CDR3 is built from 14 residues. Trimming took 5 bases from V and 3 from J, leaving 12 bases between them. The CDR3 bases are TGTGCCAGTAGTTTCGGACAACGAACAGATACGCAGTATTTT. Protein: CASSFGQRTDTQYF.

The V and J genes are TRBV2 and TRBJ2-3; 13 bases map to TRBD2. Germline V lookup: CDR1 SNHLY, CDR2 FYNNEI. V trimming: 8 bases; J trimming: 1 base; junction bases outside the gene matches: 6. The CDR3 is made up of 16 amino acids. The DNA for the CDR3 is TGTGCCAGCCGGACTAGCGGGAGCGGGGGCACAGATACGCAGTATTTT. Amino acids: CASRTSGSGGTDTQYF.